The sequence of this T cell receptor (beta chain) was determined in a study of blood T cells in healthy people across ages. Study-level results: Higher diversity and more naive CD4+ cells were features of long-lived donors, compared to aged donors.

As concerns this clonotype: The antigen is unknown.

A second PCR, run for roughly 7 to 11 cycles, used a sample-barcoded 5' primer plus a J-beta primer mix. TCRdb passed the 5' RACE reads through MiXCR, listing each CDR3 protein once. The table records about 1 million distinct CDR3 sequences, 35% to 50% of them present only once. The length of the CDR3 is 18 residues. Deletions cut 0 bases from V and 0 bases from J, with 17 bases between. Germline lookup yields CDR1 MNHEY and CDR2 SVGAGI. The chain combines TRBV6-5 with TRBJ1-2; no firm D call. The sample was blood. The source is a woman in her fifties or sixties in good health. The CDR3 here is CASSYSVVSLLANYGYTF. The CDR3 DNA reads TGTGCCAGCAGTTACTCGGTAGTGTCACTTTTGGCTAACTATGGCTACACCTTC.